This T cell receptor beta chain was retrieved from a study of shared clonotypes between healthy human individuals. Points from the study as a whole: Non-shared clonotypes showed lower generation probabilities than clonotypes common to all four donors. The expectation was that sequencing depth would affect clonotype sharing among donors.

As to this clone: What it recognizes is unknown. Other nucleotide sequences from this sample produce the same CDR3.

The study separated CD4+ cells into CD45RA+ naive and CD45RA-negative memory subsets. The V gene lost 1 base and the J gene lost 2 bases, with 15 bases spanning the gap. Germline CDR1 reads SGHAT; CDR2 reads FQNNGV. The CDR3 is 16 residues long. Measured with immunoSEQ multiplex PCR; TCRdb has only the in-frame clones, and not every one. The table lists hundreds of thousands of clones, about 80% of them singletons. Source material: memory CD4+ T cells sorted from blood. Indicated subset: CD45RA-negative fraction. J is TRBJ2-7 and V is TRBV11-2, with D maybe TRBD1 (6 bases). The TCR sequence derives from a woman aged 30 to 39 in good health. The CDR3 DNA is TGTGCCAGCAGCTTAGGAGTGGGGGCAGGGACCTACGAGCAGTACTTC. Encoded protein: CASSLGVGAGTYEQYF.